A selection of T cell receptor beta chains follows, all from one sample in a study of T cell responses to AZD1222 COVID-19 vaccine. Method: immunoSEQ multiplex PCR; TCRdb's copy keeps in-frame clones and lacks some. The top ten hold around 5% of the sample, which has about 99,000 clones, 93% seen once. The sample consisted of peripheral blood, taken on day 0 of AZD1222 vaccination. The receptors were gathered from an adult in good health. The conserved cysteine and the conserved F or W are not part of the CDR3 here. The order of the fields is J gene, V gene, CDR3 protein.

>TRBJ2-1|TRBV7-6
ASSKTASIYNEQF
>TRBJ1-1|TRBV10-1
ASSESRGSPTTEAF
>TRBJ1-5|TRBV18
ASSPGPVSNQPQH
>TRBJ1-5|TRBV7-2
ASSLTGGQGSNQPQH
>TRBJ2-2|TRBV5-1
ASSSPGLAAARELF
>TRBJ2-5|TRBV24-1
ATSDYSGRGTQY
>TRBJ2-2|TRBV7-9
ASSSGLAGGGTGELF
>TRBJ2-1|TRBV7-8
ASSLRTSGSIYEQF
>TRBJ1-4|TRBV2
ASTSGHNGNEKLF
>TRBJ1-5|TRBV7-9
ASSLGTEPQH
>TRBJ2-2|TRBV7-3
ASSPRGGNTGELF
>TRBJ1-2|TRBV6-5
ASSRTALMGYT
>TRBJ1-3|TRBV23-1
ASSQPVPVLPGNTIY
>TRBJ1-2|TRBV5-5
ASSLQGESGYT
>TRBJ2-5|TRBV18
ASSPAVAEGTQY
>TRBJ1-2|TRBV2
ASSDFGYT
>TRBJ1-6|TRBV5-6
ASSLDGGNNSPLH
>TRBJ2-1|TRBV7-2
ASSPGLMNEQF
>TRBJ2-2|TRBV7-2
ASQRGFNTGELF
>TRBJ2-1|TRBV6-5
ANRLHEQF
>TRBJ2-1|TRBV11-3
ASSLEGRSAYEQF
>TRBJ2-5|TRBV2
ASSGRVRERETQY